This T cell receptor (beta chain) appears in the sequencing data of a study of persistence of HIV-infected CD4 T cells. General study points: Degenerate expanded CDR3beta sequences were enriched among CMV- and Gag-responding cells.

In the case of this clone: As yet, its antigen is unknown.

This was the immunoSEQ version 4 assay in survey mode. Data came from immunoSEQ multiplex PCR; TCRdb stores just in-frame clones and leaves some out. This table holds around 20,000 clones, approximately 80% found once. This CDR3 spans 12 amino acids. Trimming removed 5 bases from V and 3 bases from J, with 7 bases in between. Germline CDR1 MDHEN, CDR2 SYDVKM. Cells were stimulated with CMV-infected fibroblast lysates at around 9.1 ug/mL. Sorting of responding CD4+ T cells relied on upregulated CD40 ligand together with CD69. Donors were HIV-1-infected adults who began suppressive ART during chronic infection. For about 17 hours, CD8-depleted PBMCs received anti-CD28/CD49d costimulation, a CD40-blocking antibody and enfuvirtide.

The clonotype was recovered from an adult man with HIV who was CMV-seropositive. The chain recombines TRBV28 with TRBJ1-2; D ambiguous. Sequences were derived from CD4+ T cells sorted from PBMCs after approximately 18-hour stimulation, sampled from a patient who received antiretroviral therapy. CDR3 protein: CASSLTDYGYTF. The CDR3 bases are TGTGCCAGCAGTCTCACCGACTATGGCTACACCTTC.